This TCR beta chain appears in the sequencing data of a study of cytomegalovirus exposure and HLA in healthy donors. The roughly 120-subject validation cohort, separate from the approximately 630-subject first cohort, included the donors. Clones were read by immunoSEQ multiplex PCR, and TCRdb kept only the in-frame ones, dropping some. The sample has about 190,000 clones; approximately 85% are singletons. Looked up from germline, CDR1 is MNHEY and CDR2 is SMNVEV (reference sequence). This CDR3 is built from 11 residues. V lost 11 bases to trimming and J lost 4 bases, with 11 bases between them. The origin of this receptor is a woman under 30 in good health and CMV-seronegative. The sample taken for sequencing was PBMCs. The chain couples TRBV27 to TRBJ1-1; D gene uncertain. The CDR3 DNA sequence: TGTGCCTCAGGTTTGGGCACTGAAGCTTTCTTT. Its protein is CASGLGTEAFF.